This is a list of T cell receptor beta chains from one sample in a study of PD-1 blockade in mismatch repair-deficient tumors. The table came from immunoSEQ multiplex PCR; TCRdb's copy has only in-frame clones and leaves some out. Of more than 20,000 clones listed, approximately 84% are singletons. Material: peripheral blood, obtained 2 weeks after starting pembrolizumab. These receptors came from an adult with mismatch repair-deficient cancer. Each CDR3 is given with its conserved first and last residue. The D gene is left open where the match is weak. Rows give clone size only sometimes, using once, few, many, or a class for an expanded clone.

V gene,clone size,J gene,D gene,CDR3 protein,CDR3 DNA
TRBV6-5,NA,TRBJ1-1,NA,CASGDPGRSNTEAFF,TGTGCCAGCGGGGACCCAGGACGGTCGAACACTGAAGCTTTCTTT
TRBV28,once,TRBJ2-6,TRBD1,CASSFTQTGTSGANVLTF,TGTGCCAGCAGTTTCACCCAGACAGGGACCTCTGGGGCCAACGTCCTGACTTTC
TRBV18,NA,TRBJ2-1,NA,CASSPPPRHEQFF,TGTGCCAGCTCACCCCCTCCCCGACATGAGCAGTTCTTC
TRBV6-6,NA,TRBJ2-7,TRBD2,CASSTLLAGGLGEQYF,TGTGCCAGCAGCACTCTACTAGCGGGAGGCCTGGGCGAGCAGTACTTC
TRBV7-5,NA,TRBJ2-7,NA,CARSLYGLAGSYEQYF,TGTGCCAGAAGCTTATACGGACTAGCGGGATCCTACGAGCAGTACTTC
TRBV29-1,NA,TRBJ2-1,TRBD2,CSPCRAGGGEQFF,TGCAGCCCTTGTAGGGCGGGAGGTGGTGAGCAGTTCTTC
TRBV5-4,NA,TRBJ2-3,NA,CASLVRHGTDTQYF,TGTGCCAGCCTCGTGAGACACGGGACAGATACGCAGTATTTT
TRBV28,NA,TRBJ2-3,TRBD2,CASSPPTGGVWDTQYF,TGTGCCAGCAGTCCGCCGACGGGAGGGGTCTGGGATACGCAGTATTTT
TRBV4-2,medium-sized,TRBJ2-7,TRBD2,CASSQDLQREGHPSEQYF,TGTGCCAGCAGCCAAGATTTACAGCGGGAGGGCCATCCCTCCGAGCAGTACTTC
TRBV19,NA,TRBJ2-7,TRBD1,CASSIPGQVDYEQYF,TGTGCCAGTAGTATTCCGGGACAGGTGGATTACGAGCAGTACTTC
TRBV29-1,NA,TRBJ1-1,TRBD1,CSVDLTGASEAFF,TGCAGCGTTGATCTGACAGGGGCGTCTGAAGCTTTCTTT
TRBV29-1,once,TRBJ1-5,NA,CSVVGGAGQPQHF,TGCAGCGTTGTAGGGGGGGCAGGGCAGCCCCAGCATTTT
TRBV6-4,NA,TRBJ2-2,TRBD2,CASSPLAGLNTGELFF,TGTGCCAGCAGTCCGTTAGCGGGACTGAACACCGGGGAGCTGTTTTTT
TRBV27,NA,TRBJ1-1,NA,CASSLGHANTEAFF,TGTGCCAGCAGTTTAGGGCACGCGAACACTGAAGCTTTCTTT
TRBV4-1,few,TRBJ1-2,TRBD1,CASSPGSTGFSYGYTF,TGCGCCAGCAGCCCTGGATCGACAGGGTTTAGCTATGGCTACACCTTC
TRBV6-1,NA,TRBJ2-7,TRBD1,CASSEVGQGLSYEQYF,TGTGCCAGCAGTGAAGTGGGACAGGGGCTCTCCTACGAGCAGTACTTC
TRBV19,NA,TRBJ2-5,NA,CASSIGGREETQYF,TGTGCCAGTAGTATAGGTGGGAGAGAAGAGACCCAGTACTTC
TRBV6-4,NA,TRBJ2-3,NA,CASSEAGETDTQYF,TGTGCCAGCAGTGAGGCAGGGGAAACAGATACGCAGTATTTT
TRBV10-1,NA,TRBJ2-7,NA,CAGGRVYYEQYF,TGCGCCGGAGGCAGGGTGTACTACGAGCAGTACTTC
TRBV11-3,once,TRBJ2-7,NA,CASSLGWDGNYEQYF,TGTGCCAGCAGCTTAGGCTGGGACGGAAACTACGAGCAGTACTTC
TRBV28,NA,TRBJ2-5,NA,CATANIISETQYF,TGTGCCACCGCAAACATTATTTCAGAGACCCAGTACTTC
TRBV4-3,few,TRBJ2-7,TRBD2,CASSQDRVVAGRFYEQYF,TGCGCCAGCAGCCAAGATAGGGTTGTAGCGGGGCGGTTCTACGAGCAGTACTTC
TRBV10-3,once,TRBJ1-2,NA,CAISEAYSLSGYTF,TGTGCCATCAGTGAGGCATACAGTCTCTCCGGCTACACCTTC
TRBV5-4,NA,TRBJ2-1,TRBD2,CASSLAIGLASDEQFF,TGTGCCAGCAGCTTGGCCATTGGACTAGCGTCGGATGAGCAGTTCTTC
TRBV6-5,once,TRBJ2-7,NA,CASSSNYEQYF,TGTGCCAGCAGCTCGAACTACGAGCAGTACTTC
TRBV6-4,NA,TRBJ2-3,TRBD2,CASSIAGGGTDTQYF,TGTGCCAGCAGTATAGCGGGCGGGGGCACAGATACGCAGTATTTT
TRBV19,once,TRBJ1-5,TRBD1,CASSPGTGGEGNQPQHF,TGTGCCAGTAGTCCAGGGACAGGGGGCGAGGGCAATCAGCCCCAGCATTTT
TRBV25-1,few,TRBJ1-1,NA,CASSVGKATEAFF,TGTGCCAGCAGTGTGGGGAAGGCCACTGAAGCTTTCTTT
TRBV6-6,NA,TRBJ1-1,NA,CASSGGGLNTEAFF,TGTGCCAGCAGTGGGGGGGGGTTGAACACTGAAGCTTTCTTT
TRBV30,NA,TRBJ1-2,NA,CAWRPNLLDYGYTF,TGTGCCTGGAGGCCAAATCTTTTGGACTATGGCTACACCTTC
TRBV15,NA,TRBJ1-5,NA,CATSRDRGAGQPQHF,TGTGCCACCAGCAGAGACAGGGGCGCAGGTCAGCCCCAGCATTTT
TRBV19,NA,TRBJ1-2,NA,CASSMRVEGGYTF,TGTGCCAGTAGTATGAGGGTAGAAGGAGGCTACACCTTC
TRBV18,NA,TRBJ2-1,TRBD2,CASSPPTSGLYNEQFF,TGTGCCAGCTCACCACCGACTAGCGGCCTTTACAATGAGCAGTTCTTC
TRBV28,NA,TRBJ2-1,TRBD1,CASSSLLGQGFYEQFF,TGTGCCAGCAGTTCCCTTCTGGGACAGGGGTTCTATGAGCAGTTCTTC
TRBV6-4,NA,TRBJ2-2,NA,CASSDSGTGELFF,TGTGCCAGCAGTGACTCGGGCACCGGGGAGCTGTTTTTT
TRBV27,NA,TRBJ1-5,NA,CASSSLDGSNQPQHF,TGTGCCAGCAGTTCTTTGGACGGTAGCAATCAGCCCCAGCATTTT
TRBV14,once,TRBJ2-7,TRBD2,CASSQGELAEGYEQYF,TGTGCCAGCAGCCAAGGGGAACTAGCGGAGGGATACGAGCAGTACTTC
TRBV27,NA,TRBJ2-5,NA,CASSFWGRGETQYF,TGTGCCAGCAGTTTTTGGGGGCGCGGGGAGACCCAGTACTTC
TRBV7-8,NA,TRBJ2-7,NA,CASSLITGRGDEQYF,TGTGCCAGCAGCTTAATCACAGGGAGGGGCGACGAGCAGTACTTC
TRBV27,NA,TRBJ1-5,NA,CASSLGLEQPQHF,TGTGCCAGCAGTTTAGGGCTAGAACAGCCCCAGCATTTT
TRBV7-6,NA,TRBJ2-3,TRBD2,CASSVSGTSGGTDTQYF,TGTGCCAGCAGCGTCTCCGGGACTAGCGGGGGCACAGATACGCAGTATTTT
TRBV7-9,NA,TRBJ2-1,NA,CASSLVGPQRGQFF,TGTGCCAGCAGCTTAGTGGGGCCGCAGAGGGGGCAGTTCTTC
TRBV6-5,NA,TRBJ1-1,TRBD1,CASSYNRGGETEAFF,TGTGCCAGCAGTTACAACAGGGGTGGGGAGACTGAAGCTTTCTTT
TRBV7-2,NA,TRBJ2-1,NA,CASSLEGVPYNEQFF,TGTGCCAGCAGCTTAGAGGGTGTCCCCTACAATGAGCAGTTCTTC